The T cell receptor beta chain described here comes from a study of beta chain features in type 1 diabetes. V lost 6 bases and J 3 bases, leaving 10 bases between the germline ends. Per the germline V gene, CDR1 is WNHNN and CDR2 is SYGVQD (reference sequence). This CDR3 region has 13 residues. TCRB transcripts that were expressed got sequenced, as all of the isolated RNA had been reverse transcribed. The protocol was immunoSEQ multiplex PCR, while the TCRdb copy is restricted to in-frame clones and leaves out a portion. This table holds around 250,000 clones, around 14% found once. This sequence was found in a woman in her forties in good health. The rearrangement uses TRBV10-1 and TRBJ2-3; D gene unclear. Input material: naive CD4+ T cells from blood. The CDR3 loop is CASRALSTDTQYF. CDR3 DNA: TGCGCCAGCAGGGCTTTGTCGACAGATACGCAGTATTTT.